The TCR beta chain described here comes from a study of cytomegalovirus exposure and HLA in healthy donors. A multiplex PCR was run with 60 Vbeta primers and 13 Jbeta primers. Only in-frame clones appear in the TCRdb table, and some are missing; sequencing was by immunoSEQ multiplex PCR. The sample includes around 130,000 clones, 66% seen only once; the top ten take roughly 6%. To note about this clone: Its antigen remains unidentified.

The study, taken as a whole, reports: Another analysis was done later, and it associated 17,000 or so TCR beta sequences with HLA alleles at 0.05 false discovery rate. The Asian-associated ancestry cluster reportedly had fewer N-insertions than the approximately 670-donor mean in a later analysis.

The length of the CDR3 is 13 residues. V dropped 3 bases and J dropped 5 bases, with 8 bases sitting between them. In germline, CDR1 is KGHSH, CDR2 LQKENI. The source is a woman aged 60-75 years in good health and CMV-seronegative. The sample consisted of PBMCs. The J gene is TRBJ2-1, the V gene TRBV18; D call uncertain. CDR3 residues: CASSPANHNEQFF. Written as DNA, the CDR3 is TGTGCCAGCTCACCGGCCAACCACAATGAGCAGTTCTTC.